Listed here are 29 T cell receptor beta chains from one sample, sequenced in a study of OX40 agonist ivuxolimab in advanced cancers. Library preparation was by the immunoSEQ multiplex PCR assay. This immuneACCESS table, as held by TCRdb, lists in-frame sequences with V and J called but not all clones. Of the missing ones, under half trace to an unresolved V gene in checked studies; the others have no known cause. This sample has around 78,000 clones in its table, and 80% to 90% of those were observed once. The ten largest clones capture roughly 1% of the sample. The sequences come from CD4+ or CD8+ T cells sorted from blood, collected in a trial of the OX40 agonist ivuxolimab. The receptors shown here come from an adult with an advanced solid tumor such as melanoma, head and neck, liver or kidney cancer.

The J gene is TRBJ2-3, the V gene TRBV10-3; 10 positions agree with TRBD2. V was clipped by 7 bases and J by 1 base; unmatched bases: 5. Germline CDR1 is ENHRY and CDR2 is SYGVKD. The CDR3 covers 15 residues. The CDR3 DNA is TGTGCCATCACCAGGACTAGCGGACGCACAGATACGCAGTATTTT. Translating it yields CAITRTSGRTDTQYF.

The gene calls are TRBV5-1 and TRBJ1-5, with 10 nucleotides matching TRBD1. With V trimmed by 0 bases and J by 7 bases, 4 bases remained unmatched. The V gene's germline CDR1 is SGHRS and CDR2 YFSETQ. The CDR3 has 15 amino acids. The CDR3 spells CASSLGGQGSQPQHF. The CDR3 DNA reads TGCGCCAGCAGCTTGGGGGGACAGGGGTCCCAGCCCCAGCATTTT.

The genes are TRBV5-4 and TRBJ2-1; D not resolved. This CDR3 spans 15 amino acids. The germline gives CDR1 SGHNT, CDR2 YYREEE (reference sequence). Trimming took 0 bases from V and 4 from J, leaving 11 bases between them. CDR3 residues: CASSLEAASYNEQFF. DNA of the CDR3: TGTGCCAGCAGCTTGGAGGCGGCCTCTTACAATGAGCAGTTCTTC.

This sequence joins TRBV6-5 and TRBJ1-5, with TRBD1 identical over 8 bases. CDR3 size: 13 residues. With V trimmed by 6 bases and J by 7 bases, 5 bases remained unmatched. Germline lookup yields CDR1 MNHEY and CDR2 SVGAGI. CDR3 protein: CASSNDRGQPQHF. In nucleotides, the CDR3 is TGTGCCAGCAGCAATGACAGGGGACAGCCCCAGCATTTT.

The chain carries TRBV12-5 and TRBJ2-3, with 9 bases aligning to TRBD2. Unmatched junction bases numbered 18, after V lost 2 bases and J lost 6 bases. Germline assignment: CDR1 LGHNT and CDR2 FRNRAP. The length of the CDR3 is 19 residues. CDR3 in amino acids: CASGLNLELAGPLEDTQYF. The CDR3 DNA sequence: TGTGCTAGTGGTTTGAACCTGGAACTAGCGGGTCCCCTGGAGGATACGCAGTATTTT.

Only one count was recorded for this clone. The chain joins TRBV11-3 to TRBJ2-1; 10 bases are shared with TRBD2. Germline assignment: CDR1 SGHNT and CDR2 YENEEA. The CDR3 covers 15 residues. V lost 2 bases and J lost 10; bases outside the gene matches: 8. The CDR3 sequence: CASSLTSGDLREQFF. DNA for the CDR3: TGTGCCAGCAGCTTAACTAGCGGGGACCTAAGGGAGCAGTTCTTC.

V is TRBV29-1 and J is TRBJ1-2; 10 bases match TRBD1. This CDR3 contains 11 residues. V lost 7 bases to trimming and J lost 6 bases; unmatched junction nucleotides: 2. The germline V gene has CDR1 SQVTM and CDR2 ANQGSEA. The DNA for the CDR3 is TGCAGCGGACAGGGGGCCGATGGCTACACCTTC. This gives the protein CSGQGADGYTF.

V is TRBV2 and J is TRBJ2-3; possible D gene TRBD2, 6 bases. This CDR3 contains 16 residues. Germline CDR1 SNHLY, CDR2 FYNNEI. Trimming took off 8 bases at V and 2 bases at J, with 20 bases between the two ends. The DNA for the CDR3 is TGTGCCAGCCATGGAGCTGGCGGGACGCCCACAGATACGCAGTATTTT. It codes for CASHGAGGTPTDTQYF.

The gene calls are TRBV28 and TRBJ1-4, with 7 bases matching TRBD1. The CDR3 is made up of 13 amino acids. Germline values: CDR1 MDHEN, CDR2 SYDVKM. V lost 8 bases to trimming and J lost 7 bases; unmatched junction nucleotides: 7. The CDR3 DNA reads TGTGCCAGCGCAGGGGGGGCGCGTGAAAAACTGTTTTTT. It yields the protein CASAGGAREKLFF.

The V gene is TRBV11-1, the J gene TRBJ2-5, with 9 bases fitting TRBD2. There are 16 residues in the CDR3. The germline gives CDR1 SGHAT, CDR2 FQDESV (reference sequence). V trimming: 5 bases; J trimming: 2 bases; junction bases outside the gene matches: 9. The CDR3 DNA reads as TGTGCCAGCAGCCCACTGGCGGGAGGGCGACAAGAGACCCAGTACTTC. Protein: CASSPLAGGRQETQYF. Full variable domain (missing parts from reference TRBV11-1 and TRBJ2-5): EAEVAQSPRYKITEKSQAVAFWCDPISGHATLYWYRQILGQGPELLVQFQDESVVDDSQLPKDRFSAERLKGVDSTLKIQPAELGDSAMYLCASSPLAGGRQETQYFGPGTRLLVL.

The chain joins TRBV11-2 to TRBJ2-3; D might be TRBD2 (5 bases). The germline V gene has CDR1 SGHAT and CDR2 FQNNGV. The V gene lost 5 bases and the J gene lost 2 bases, with 17 bases spanning the gap. CDR3 size: 16 residues. CDR3 DNA sequence: TGTGCCAGCAGCCCCCACTTTGGTGACTACACAGATACGCAGTATTTT. Its translation is CASSPHFGDYTDTQYF.

The DNA of the CDR3 is TGTGCCAGCAGCCCTGGACAGGGGGTAAATCAGCCCCAGCATTTT. Protein: CASSPGQGVNQPQHF. The rearrangement links TRBV6-5 to TRBJ1-5, with TRBD1 matching over 10 bases. Germline V gene data show CDR1 as MNHEY and CDR2 as SVGAGI. Trimming at V came to 6 bases and at J to 4 bases, leaving 6 bases not matched to a gene. This CDR3 contains 15 residues.

In its sample, this clone was seen a few times. V gene TRBV18 combines with J gene TRBJ1-1; D is uncertain. CDR3 size: 14 residues. The ends were cut back, 0 bases at V and 5 bases at J, with 10 bases in the middle. The germline V gene encodes CDR1 KGHSH and CDR2 LQKENI. CDR3 protein: CASSPPIERTEAFF. In DNA, the CDR3 is TGTGCCAGCTCACCACCGATAGAGAGGACTGAAGCTTTCTTT.

This clone was detected a few times. The junction departs from the called germline gene at one end, perhaps through a read error. The CDR3 DNA follows: TGTGCCAGCAGCCAAGACTTGAGGACAGCAGGGGGTAGTTGGAACTTC. Amino acid sequence: CASSQDLRTAGGSWNF. The V call is TRBV4-2, the J call TRBJ2-7; 7 bases match TRBD1. This CDR3 contains 16 residues. CDR1 is LGHNA, CDR2 YNFKEQ, per germline.

The rearrangement uses TRBV19 and TRBJ1-5; no reliable D call. Trimming stripped 3 bases from V and 6 bases from J, with 9 bases between. Germline CDR1 reads LNHDA; CDR2 reads SQIVND (reference sequence). The CDR3 has 13 amino acids. CDR3 residues: CASSITWVQPQHF. CDR3 nucleotide sequence: TGTGCCAGTAGTATCACCTGGGTTCAGCCCCAGCATTTT.

The rearrangement uses TRBV7-9 and TRBJ2-2; D gene uncertain. The CDR3 has 14 amino acids. From germline, CDR1 is SEHNR and CDR2 FQNEAQ (reference sequence). V was pared by 1 base and J by 1 base, with 4 bases between. The CDR3 DNA sequence: TGTGCCAGCAGCTTAGACCTGAACACCGGGGAGCTGTTTTTT. It translates to CASSLDLNTGELFF.

The chain is built from TRBV19 and TRBJ2-2, with no clear D. CDR3 size: 16 residues. The germline V gene encodes CDR1 LNHDA and CDR2 SQIVND (reference sequence). Trimming removed 3 bases from V and 1 base from J, with 12 bases in between. The CDR3, as DNA: TGTGCCAGTAGTATCTCGGACCTTGGGAACACCGGGGAGCTGTTTTTT. This gives the protein CASSISDLGNTGELFF.

J is TRBJ1-1 and V is TRBV4-2; D unclear. This CDR3 region has 15 residues. The ends were cut back, 2 bases at V and 6 bases at J, with 16 bases in the middle. Germline V gene lookup returns CDR1 LGHNA and CDR2 YNFKEQ. CDR3 in DNA: TGTGCCAGCAGCCAACCGGACGGATCTCGCGCTGAAGCTTTCTTT. This gives the protein CASSQPDGSRAEAFF.

This clone has a single count. The genes are TRBV19 and TRBJ2-5; 7 bases align to TRBD2. From germline, CDR1 is LNHDA and CDR2 SQIVND (reference sequence). This CDR3 has 14 amino acids. The V gene end was trimmed by 5 bases and the J gene end by 2 bases; junction bases not matched to a gene: 5. The CDR3 region has the DNA TGTGCCAGTAGTCCCATCGGGGGGCAAGAGACCCAGTACTTC. Its protein is CASSPIGGQETQYF. Complete variable domain (other parts from reference TRBV19 and TRBJ2-5): DGGITQSPKYLFRKEGQNVTLSCEQNLNHDAMYWYRQDPGQGLRLIYYSQIVNDFQKGDIAEGYSVSREKKESFPLTVTSAQKNPTAFYLCASSPIGGQETQYFGPGTRLLVL.

The gene calls are TRBV28 and TRBJ2-7, with 9 bases aligning to TRBD2. This CDR3 is built from 16 residues. V gave up 4 bases and J gave up 4 bases; unmatched junction bases: 11. CDR1 MDHEN and CDR2 SYDVKM come from the germline V gene. In nucleotides, the CDR3 is TGTGCCAGCAGTTGGGGACTAGCTGATTGGAGTTACGAGCAGTACTTC. Translation gives CASSWGLADWSYEQYF. The whole variable domain, filled in from reference TRBV28 and TRBJ2-7, reads DVKVTQSSRYLVKRTGEKVFLECVQDMDHENMFWYRQDPGLGLRLIYFSYDVKMKEKGDIPEGYSVSREKKERFSLILESASTNQTSMYLCASSWGLADWSYEQYFGPGTRLTVT.

The V gene is TRBV10-3, the J gene TRBJ1-2; D is ambiguous. This CDR3 spans 15 amino acids. V was trimmed by 3 bases and J by 1 base, leaving 12 bases between them. In germline, CDR1 is ENHRY, CDR2 SYGVKD. The chain's CDR3 is CAISDGQKHNYGYTF. DNA of the CDR3: TGTGCCATCAGTGATGGGCAGAAACATAACTATGGCTACACCTTC.

This chain links TRBV27 with TRBJ2-7; a possible D gene is TRBD1 (5 bases). V lost 6 bases, J lost 4 bases, and 13 bases lay in between. CDR1 and CDR2 (germline): MNHEY, SMNVEV (reference sequence). The CDR3 sequence is 13 residues long. The CDR3 coding sequence is TGTGCCAGCAGCAACGACAGATTTTACGAGCAGTACTTC. Its translation is CASSNDRFYEQYF.

This clone has just a few counts. The chain couples TRBV7-8 to TRBJ1-5, with 7 bases that match TRBD1. The CDR3 is 13 residues long. Germline V CDR1 and CDR2: SGHVS, FQNEAQ. V shed 6 bases and J 4 bases; nucleotides not matched to a gene: 3. CDR3 amino acids: CASSTGVNQPQHF. The CDR3 DNA reads as TGTGCCAGCAGTACAGGGGTGAATCAGCCCCAGCATTTT. Filled out from reference TRBV7-8 and TRBJ1-5, the complete variable domain reads GAGVSQSPRYKVAKRGQDVALRCDPISGHVSLFWYQQALGQGPEFLTYFQNEAQLDKSGLPSDRFFAERPEGSVSTLKIQRTQQEDSAVYLCASSTGVNQPQHFGDGTRLSIL.

The V call is TRBV5-4, the J call TRBJ1-1; D call uncertain. Germline loops: CDR1 SGHNT, CDR2 YYREEE (reference sequence). Trimming pared 4 bases from V and 7 bases from J, leaving 14 bases between. The CDR3 has 13 amino acids. The CDR3 spells CASSVDPAGEAFF. CDR3 DNA sequence: TGTGCCAGCAGCGTGGACCCCGCGGGTGAAGCTTTCTTT.

The chain has TRBV2 and TRBJ2-2; tentatively, D is TRBD1 (5 bases). The CDR3 extends over 14 amino acids. V gave up 3 bases and J gave up 5 bases, with 10 bases separating them. The germline CDR1 and CDR2 sequences are SNHLY and FYNNEI. The CDR3 nucleotides are TGTGCCAGCAGTGAGACAGTTCAGACCGGGGAGCTGTTTTTT. Its protein product is CASSETVQTGELFF.

This sequence joins TRBV29-1 and TRBJ1-1; D not certain. CDR3 length equals 14 residues. The germline CDR1 and CDR2 sequences are SQVTM and ANQGSEA. V was shortened by 0 bases and J by 1 base, with 9 bases between the two germline ends. The CDR3 nucleotides read TGCAGCGTTGAAGAGAGCGCAGGGAACACTGAAGCTTTCTTT. Encoded protein: CSVEESAGNTEAFF.

Here the CDR3 DNA reads TGTGCCAGCAGCTTACAGGGGGCAGGGAATGAAAAACTGTTTTTT. Amino acids: CASSLQGAGNEKLFF. The gene calls are TRBV7-9 and TRBJ1-4; 8 bases are a match to TRBD1. Germline values: CDR1 SEHNR, CDR2 FQNEAQ (reference sequence). V lost 2 bases, J lost 5 bases, and 4 bases stayed unmatched. CDR3 size: 15 residues.

V is TRBV6-1 and J is TRBJ2-3; no reliable D call. V lost 6 bases to trimming and J lost 4 bases, with 8 bases between them. The CDR3 runs to 12 residues. CDR1 and CDR2 from the germline V gene are MNHNS and SASEGT. CDR3 sequence reads: CASSQQADTQYF. In DNA, the CDR3 is TGTGCCAGCAGCCAACAAGCAGATACGCAGTATTTT.

As to this clone: Other DNA sequences in this sample translate to the same CDR3. The V and J genes are TRBV9 and TRBJ2-5; D might be TRBD1 (6 bases). Germline CDR1 and CDR2: SGDLS and YYNGEE. V shed 0 bases and J shed 5 bases, with 8 bases lying between them. The CDR3 is 13 amino acids. The CDR3: CASSVETGETQYF. Written as DNA, the CDR3 is TGTGCCAGCAGCGTAGAAACAGGGGAGACCCAGTACTTC.